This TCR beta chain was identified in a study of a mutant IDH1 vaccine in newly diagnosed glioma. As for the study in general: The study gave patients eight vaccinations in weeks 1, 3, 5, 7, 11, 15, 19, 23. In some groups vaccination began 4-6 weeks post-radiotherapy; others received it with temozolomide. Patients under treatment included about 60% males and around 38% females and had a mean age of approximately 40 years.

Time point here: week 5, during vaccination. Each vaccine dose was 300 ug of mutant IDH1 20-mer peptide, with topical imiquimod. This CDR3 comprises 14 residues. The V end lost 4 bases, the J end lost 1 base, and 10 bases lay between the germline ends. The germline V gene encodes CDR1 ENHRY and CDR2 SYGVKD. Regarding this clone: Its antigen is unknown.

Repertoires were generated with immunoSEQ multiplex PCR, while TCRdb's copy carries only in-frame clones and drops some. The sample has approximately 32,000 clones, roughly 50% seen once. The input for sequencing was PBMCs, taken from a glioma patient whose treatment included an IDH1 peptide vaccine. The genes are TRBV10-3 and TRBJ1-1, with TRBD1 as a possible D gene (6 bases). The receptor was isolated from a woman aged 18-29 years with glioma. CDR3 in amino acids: CAISAGAGNTEAFF. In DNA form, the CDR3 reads TGTGCCATCAGTGCGGGGGCCGGGAACACTGAAGCTTTCTTT.